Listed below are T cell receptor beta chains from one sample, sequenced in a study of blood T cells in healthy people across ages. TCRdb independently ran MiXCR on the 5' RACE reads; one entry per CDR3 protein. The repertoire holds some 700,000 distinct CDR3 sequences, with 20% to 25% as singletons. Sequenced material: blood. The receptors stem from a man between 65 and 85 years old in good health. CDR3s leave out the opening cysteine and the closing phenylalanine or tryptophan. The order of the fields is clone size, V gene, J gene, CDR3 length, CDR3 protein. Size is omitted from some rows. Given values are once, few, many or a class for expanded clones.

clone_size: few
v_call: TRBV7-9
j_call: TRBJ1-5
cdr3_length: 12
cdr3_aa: ARSTGGGPQPQH

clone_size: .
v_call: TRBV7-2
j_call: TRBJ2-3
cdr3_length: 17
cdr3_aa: ASSLVGSGRGSAADTQY

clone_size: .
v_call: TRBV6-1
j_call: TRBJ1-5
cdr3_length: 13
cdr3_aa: TSSDSRRVSQPQH

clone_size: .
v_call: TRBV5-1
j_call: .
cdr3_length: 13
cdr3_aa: ASRQGLAGGNEQF

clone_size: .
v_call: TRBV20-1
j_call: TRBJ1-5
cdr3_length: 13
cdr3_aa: SARAPGGLNQPQH

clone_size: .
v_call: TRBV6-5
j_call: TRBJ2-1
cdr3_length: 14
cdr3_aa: ASSRGTGVFYNEQF

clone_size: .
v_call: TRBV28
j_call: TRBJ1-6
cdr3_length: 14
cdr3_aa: ASRSGGSSYNSPLH

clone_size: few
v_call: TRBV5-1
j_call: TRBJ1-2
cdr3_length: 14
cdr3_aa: ASSLGTGTLGYGYT

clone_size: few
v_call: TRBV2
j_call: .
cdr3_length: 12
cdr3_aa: ASRDSGGAGEQF

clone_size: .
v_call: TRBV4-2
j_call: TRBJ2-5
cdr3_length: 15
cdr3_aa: ASSQVNWDRLQETQY

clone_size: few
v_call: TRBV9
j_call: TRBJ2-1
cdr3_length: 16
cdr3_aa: ASSVDGLAGMAYNEQF

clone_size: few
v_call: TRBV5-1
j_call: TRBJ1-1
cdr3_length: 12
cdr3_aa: ASSLAQRDTEAF

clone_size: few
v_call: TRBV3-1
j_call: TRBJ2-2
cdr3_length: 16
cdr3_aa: ASSQVMWKGSGTGELF

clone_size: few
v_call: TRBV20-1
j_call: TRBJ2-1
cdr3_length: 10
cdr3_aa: SNSGSYNEQF

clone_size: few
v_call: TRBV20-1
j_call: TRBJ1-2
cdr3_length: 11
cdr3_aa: SARFAGDYGYT

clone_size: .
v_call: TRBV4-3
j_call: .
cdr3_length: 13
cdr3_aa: ASSLYGTGVNEQF

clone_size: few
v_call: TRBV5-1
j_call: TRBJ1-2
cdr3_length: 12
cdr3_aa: ASSLNRANYGYT

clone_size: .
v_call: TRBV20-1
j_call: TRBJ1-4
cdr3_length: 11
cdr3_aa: SASPGLHEKLF

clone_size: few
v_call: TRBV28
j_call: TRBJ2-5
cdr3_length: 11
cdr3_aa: ASSFRGGETQY

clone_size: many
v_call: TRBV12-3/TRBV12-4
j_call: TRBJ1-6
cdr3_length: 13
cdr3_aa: ASSSPYSYNSPLH

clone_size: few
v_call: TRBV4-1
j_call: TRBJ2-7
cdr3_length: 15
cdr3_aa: ASSPTWRQGISYEQY

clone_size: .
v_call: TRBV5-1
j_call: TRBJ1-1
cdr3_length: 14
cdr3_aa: ASSLLGTVTNTEAF

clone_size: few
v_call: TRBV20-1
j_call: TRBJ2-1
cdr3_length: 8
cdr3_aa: SARQGEQF

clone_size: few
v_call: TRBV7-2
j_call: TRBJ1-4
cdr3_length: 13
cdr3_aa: ASSLAGGSGEKLF

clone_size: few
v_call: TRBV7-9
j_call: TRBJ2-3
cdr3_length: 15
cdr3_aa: ASSPTGTRTSTDTQY

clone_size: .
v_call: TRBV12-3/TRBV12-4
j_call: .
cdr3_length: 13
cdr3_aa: ASSFRAGGPNEQF